This T cell receptor beta chain was found in a study of blood T cells in healthy people across ages. Through a sample-barcoded 5' primer and a J-beta primer mix, a second PCR was run for roughly 7 to 11 cycles. A single record per CDR3 protein comes from TCRdb applying MiXCR to the 5' RACE reads. The table shows about a million distinct CDR3 sequences, with approximately 50% occurring only once. Caucasian individuals from Russia who were healthy and aged about 6 to 95 acted as donors. Each sample provided at least 6 micrograms of extracted total RNA. V lost 5 bases to trimming and J lost 4 bases, with 29 bases between them. The CDR3 contains 19 residues. Germline V lookup: CDR1 SEHNR, CDR2 FQNEAQ (reference sequence).

The source of this sequence is a woman in her sixties in good health. The source material was blood. The rearrangement uses TRBV7-9 and TRBJ1-2; D not certain. CDR3 sequence (DNA): TGTGCCAGCAGCGGATACGGTATATTAGGGCAGCTAACCCTCTATGGCTACACCTTC. Protein sequence: CASSGYGILGQLTLYGYTF. The full variable domain, its missing parts supplied by reference TRBV7-9 and TRBJ1-2, is DTGVSQNPRHKITKRGQNVTFRCDPISEHNRLYWYRQTLGQGPEFLTYFQNEAQLEKSRLLSDRFSAERPKGSFSTLEIQRTEQGDSAMYLCASSGYGILGQLTLYGYTFGSGTRLTVV.